This note documents a single T cell receptor (beta chain) sequence. Its antigen is as yet unknown. The sample belongs to a study of beta chain features in type 1 diabetes. At the level of the study: Investigators examined under 140 million sorted cells across all samples. Findings and caveats of the study: The study found moderately but significantly shorter TCRB CDR3s in all four CD4+ subsets of Type 1 diabetes patients.

By way of CD45RO/CCR7/CD25/CD127/CD95/CD27, the CD4+ regulatory, stem cell-like memory, central memory and naive cells were sorted. Germline CDR1 is MNHEY and CDR2 is SMNVEV (reference sequence). Between the trimmed V and J ends, which lost 3 bases and 12 bases, there was a span of 21 bases. CDR3 length equals 15 residues. Sequencing targeted expressed TCRB transcripts, as all isolated RNA had been reverse transcribed. Sequenced by immunoSEQ multiplex PCR; TCRdb stores in-frame clones only, minus some. Of 130,000 or so clones in the sample, about a tenth were seen once. The source material was central memory CD4+ T cells from blood. This receptor was obtained from a woman in her forties in good health. The chain has TRBV27 and TRBJ2-1, with a possible D match to TRBD2 (6 bases). The chain's CDR3 is CASSLSIGSRGAQFF. CDR3 coding DNA: TGTGCCAGCAGTTTGTCGATTGGATCGCGGGGAGCGCAGTTCTTC.